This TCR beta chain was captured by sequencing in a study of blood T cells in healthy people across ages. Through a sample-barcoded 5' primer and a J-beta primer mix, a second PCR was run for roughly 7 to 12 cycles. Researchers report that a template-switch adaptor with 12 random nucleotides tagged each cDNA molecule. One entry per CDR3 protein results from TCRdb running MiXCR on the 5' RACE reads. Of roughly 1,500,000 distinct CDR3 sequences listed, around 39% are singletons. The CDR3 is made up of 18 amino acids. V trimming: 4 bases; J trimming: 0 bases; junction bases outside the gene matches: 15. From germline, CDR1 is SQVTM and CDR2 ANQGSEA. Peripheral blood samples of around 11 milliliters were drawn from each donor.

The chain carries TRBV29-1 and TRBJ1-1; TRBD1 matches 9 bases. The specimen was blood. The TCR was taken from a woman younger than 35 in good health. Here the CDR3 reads CSVGELTGGTLMNTEAFF. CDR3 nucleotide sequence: TGCAGCGTTGGAGAATTGACAGGGGGGACCCTCATGAACACTGAAGCTTTCTTT.